This T cell receptor (beta chain) was identified in a study of cytomegalovirus exposure and HLA in healthy donors. On the study more broadly: Earlier, about 179 million T cells were analyzed, and over 95 million unique TCR beta sequences were found among them.

The PCR ran on 60 Vbeta and 13 Jbeta primers. Per the original data handling: A later analysis counted approximately 88 million unique TCR beta chains, some 12 million shared. Only in-frame clones appear in the TCRdb table, and some are missing; sequencing was by immunoSEQ multiplex PCR. That table supplies the V and J calls and clone size; D and trimming were determined from the DNA. The sample carries about 120,000 clones, 80% recorded once. Overall study findings and caveats: Later analysis demonstrated an association between a missense DCLRE1C variant and TCR beta V- and J-gene trimming. By HLA locus, TCR association rates varied in a later analysis, with DRB1 showing the most and HLA-C the fewest.

A note on this clone: Its antigen is still unknown.

Germline V gene data show CDR1 as SGHTA and CDR2 as FQGNSA. The junction had 9 bases not matched to a gene; V was cut back by 2 bases and J by 1 base. This CDR3 has 18 amino acids. V usage is TRBV7-2 and J usage is TRBJ2-2; 8 nucleotides agree with TRBD1. This clonotype was sampled from a female donor in good health and CMV-seropositive. The source material was PBMCs. CDR3 sequence (DNA): TGTGCCAGCAGCTTAACCCGGGGACAGGCCTGGAACACCGGGGAGCTGTTTTTT. Translating it yields CASSLTRGQAWNTGELFF.